This passage covers 14 T cell receptor beta chains from one sample sequenced in a study of CXCR3-negative and CXCR3-positive naive CD8 T cells. Study-wide findings and caveats: In CXCR3-positive naive cells, the TRB CDR3s were more hydrophobic than in CXCR3-negative naive cells.

TRB cDNA was prepared as libraries by UMI-labeled 5' RACE. TCRdb re-called the 5' RACE reads and shows each CDR3 protein once, DNA omitted. Reported are more than 75,000 distinct CDR3 sequences; the ten largest clones contain around 0.62%. These receptors have no known antigen. Input material: naive CXCR3+ CD8+ T cells from blood. Subset in this sample: CD45RO-CCR7+CD27+CD95- naive CD8+ T cells expressing CXCR3 (TNR3+). Every receptor here comes from a human donor in good health. Some clones in this sample may be carry-over from other donors' samples.

This chain joins TRBV28 and TRBJ2-5; TCRdb reports TRBD2, a call that lacks DNA to check it against. Germline V gene lookup returns CDR1 MDHEN and CDR2 SYDVKM. CDR3 size: 19 residues. The CDR3 reads CASSQPSGRILPDEETQYF.

V and J are TRBV7-6 and TRBJ2-3; the TCRdb call, TRBD1, lacks DNA for checking. The germline CDR1 and CDR2 sequences are SGHVS and FNYEAQ. CDR3 length: 15 amino acids. The CDR3 loop is CASSYRDTLADTQYF.

The chain carries TRBV6-2 or TRBV6-3 and TRBJ1-2; absent DNA, TCRdb's TRBD1 call cannot be checked. This CDR3 contains 17 residues. In germline, CDR1 is MNHEY, CDR2 SVGEGT. Here the CDR3 reads CASSPPRDRGVIYGYTF.

This chain uses TRBV5-1 with TRBJ2-7; TCRdb calls TRBD1, which cannot be checked without DNA. Germline values: CDR1 SGHRS, CDR2 YFSETQ. The CDR3 is made up of 15 amino acids. This CDR3 reads CASSSLPGQSYEQYF.

The genes are TRBV5-1 and TRBJ2-1; TCRdb outputs TRBD2, but without DNA this stays unchecked. There are 14 residues in the CDR3. The V gene's germline CDR1 is SGHRS and CDR2 YFSETQ. The CDR3 here is CASSNGLAGHEQFF.

The genes are TRBV29-1 and TRBJ2-1; TCRdb reports TRBD1, a call that lacks DNA to check it against. Germline V lookup: CDR1 SQVTM, CDR2 ANQGSEA. CDR3 length: 14 amino acids. This CDR3 reads CSAPGQDRYNEQFF.

The chain recombines TRBV23-1 with TRBJ1-6; as DNA is missing, the TRBD1 call by TCRdb cannot be tested. TRBV23-1 is reported as an ORF; its role is uncertain. The CDR3 consists of 15 residues. The CDR3 protein is CASSQSYRANSPLHF.

The chain has TRBV6-4 and TRBJ2-1; with no DNA, the TCRdb D assignment of TRBD2 cannot be verified. This CDR3 has 13 residues. The V gene's germline CDR1 is MRHNA and CDR2 SNTAGT. The CDR3 loop reads CASTPGGLNEQFF.

The chain joins TRBV10-1 to TRBJ1-5; TCRdb picks TRBD1, but there is no DNA to check that call. This CDR3 region has 15 residues. CDR1 and CDR2 from the germline V gene are WNHNN and SYGVQD (reference sequence). The CDR3 loop is CASSNATAFDQPQHF.

The chain uses TRBV5-1 and TRBJ2-2; TCRdb picks TRBD1, but there is no DNA to check that call. The CDR3 spans 13 residues. The germline CDR1 and CDR2 sequences are SGHRS and YFSETQ. The CDR3 loop is CASSLTGSGELFF.

V usage is TRBV4-1 and J usage is TRBJ1-5; TCRdb lists TRBD1, though no DNA is available to test this call. The CDR3 runs 15 residues. CDR1 and CDR2 from the germline V gene are MGHRA and YSYEKL. This CDR3 reads CASSRGQYSNPPQHF.

The chain has TRBV7-9 and TRBJ2-1; the D gene TCRdb calls, TRBD1, cannot be checked with no DNA. Germline V gene lookup returns CDR1 SEHNR and CDR2 FQNEAQ (reference sequence). The CDR3 totals 15 residues. The CDR3 spells CASSTTGGSYNEQFF.

The chain is built from TRBV6-4 and TRBJ2-3; the D call from TCRdb, TRBD1, cannot be confirmed without DNA. Germline V gene lookup returns CDR1 MRHNA and CDR2 SNTAGT. The CDR3 runs to 15 residues. This chain's CDR3 is CASSVQGEATDTQYF.

The rearrangement joins TRBV6-5 to TRBJ2-1; TCRdb selects TRBD1, and the lack of DNA leaves this call unchecked. The length of the CDR3 is 13 residues. Germline values: CDR1 MNHEY, CDR2 SVGAGI. The CDR3 region is CASSGTGFYEQFF.